Below, 15 T cell receptor beta chains from the same sample are listed, as sequenced in a study of blood T cell repertoires in COVID-19. The repertoire was sequenced with immunoSEQ multiplex PCR; TCRdb's copy has only in-frame clones and lacks some. The table lists about 120,000 clones, almost 80% of them singletons. Sequencing was performed on peripheral blood. These receptors all come from a human donor in a cohort sampled during active COVID-19.

This clone was counted a single time. This rearrangement joins TRBV4-2 to TRBJ1-3; no clear D. The V gene's germline CDR1 is LGHNA and CDR2 YNFKEQ. Trimming removed 6 bases at V and 7 bases at J, with 7 bases between. This CDR3 contains 11 residues. CDR3 sequence: CASSRENTIYF. The CDR3 coding sequence is TGTGCCAGCAGTCGAGAGAACACCATATATTTT.

The chain combines TRBV28 with TRBJ1-2, with D possibly matching TRBD1 (6 bases). The CDR3 is 14 residues long. CDR1 MDHEN and CDR2 SYDVKM come from the germline V gene. V shed 2 bases and J shed 4 bases, with 11 bases lying between them. The CDR3 loop reads CASSLGAGAYGYTF. DNA for the CDR3: TGTGCCAGCAGTTTAGGGGCAGGGGCCTATGGCTACACCTTC.

The V gene is TRBV11-3, the J gene TRBJ2-5; 12 bases agree with TRBD1. Unmatched junction bases numbered 10, after V lost 5 bases and J lost 3 bases. Per germline, CDR1 SGHNT and CDR2 YENEEA. The CDR3 has 17 amino acids. The CDR3 sequence is CASSVSGTGGSEETQYF. The CDR3 DNA sequence: TGTGCCAGCAGCGTGTCCGGGACAGGGGGCTCTGAAGAGACCCAGTACTTC.

The chain joins TRBV6-6 to TRBJ2-3; TRBD1 is a possible D gene (6 bases). The ends were cut back, 0 bases at V and 2 bases at J, with 12 bases in the middle. The CDR3 consists of 16 residues. In germline, CDR1 is MNHNY, CDR2 SVGAGI (reference sequence). CDR3 in amino acids: CASSYSKGGNTDTQYF. In DNA, the CDR3 is TGTGCCAGCAGTTACTCGAAAGGGGGAAACACAGATACGCAGTATTTT.

V gene TRBV7-9 combines with J gene TRBJ2-3; 7 bases match TRBD2. CDR1 is SEHNR and CDR2 is FQNEAQ in the germline V gene (reference sequence). The V gene end was trimmed by 4 bases and the J gene end by 2 bases; junction bases not matched to a gene: 12. This CDR3 region has 17 residues. The CDR3 is CASSWPRRLADTDTQYF. The CDR3, as DNA: TGTGCCAGCAGCTGGCCGCGGAGACTAGCAGACACAGATACGCAGTATTTT.

This clone has only a few counts. This chain connects TRBV11-2 to TRBJ1-1; no clear D. Germline CDR1 reads SGHAT; CDR2 reads FQNNGV. The CDR3 consists of 13 residues. Deletions cut 1 base from V and 1 base from J, with 4 bases between. The CDR3 region is CASSLGQNTEAFF. As DNA, the CDR3 is TGTGCCAGCAGCTTAGGTCAGAACACTGAAGCTTTCTTT.

This chain joins TRBV2 and TRBJ1-5, with D hard to call. V was shortened by 6 bases and J by 6 bases, with 12 bases between the two germline ends. Germline CDR1 reads SNHLY; CDR2 reads FYNNEI. This CDR3 comprises 13 residues. The CDR3 protein is CASRGGLPQPQHF. CDR3 coding DNA: TGTGCCAGCAGGGGAGGGCTCCCTCAGCCCCAGCATTTT.

This rearrangement joins TRBV7-9 to TRBJ1-2, with 10 bases matching TRBD1. CDR1 is SEHNR, CDR2 FQNEAQ, per germline (reference sequence). This CDR3 comprises 12 residues. J gave up 8 bases and V 5 bases, and 2 bases lay outside the gene matches. CDR3 bases: TGTGCCAGCAGCCGGACAGGGGGAGGCTACACCTTC. Its protein is CASSRTGGGYTF. The full variable domain, completed using reference TRBV7-9 and TRBJ1-2, is DTGVSQNPRHKITKRGQNVTFRCDPISEHNRLYWYRQTLGQGPEFLTYFQNEAQLEKSRLLSDRFSAERPKGSFSTLEIQRTEQGDSAMYLCASSRTGGGYTFGSGTRLTVV.

The table lists this clone with a few counts. Written as DNA, the CDR3 is TGCGCCAGCAGCTTGGGGACAGGGTATGGCTACACCTTC. Translation: CASSLGTGYGYTF. The V gene is TRBV5-1, the J gene TRBJ1-2, with 8 bases fitting TRBD1. This CDR3 has 13 residues. Losses at the gene ends were 0 bases for V and 5 bases for J; bases not matched to a gene: 0. Per germline, CDR1 SGHRS and CDR2 YFSETQ.

The gene calls are TRBV9 and TRBJ1-2; 8 bases are a match to TRBD1. The V gene end was trimmed by 4 bases and the J gene end by 8 bases; junction bases not matched to a gene: 10. This CDR3 has 14 amino acids. CDR1 is SGDLS, CDR2 YYNGEE, per germline. CDR3 protein: CASSLGQGVLGYTF. The CDR3 DNA follows: TGTGCCAGCAGCCTCGGACAGGGAGTGCTGGGCTACACCTTC.

The chain combines TRBV15 with TRBJ2-2, with D tentatively TRBD1 (6 bases). This CDR3 comprises 15 residues. CDR1 LNHNV and CDR2 YYDKDF come from the germline V gene (reference sequence). V lost 3 bases to trimming and J lost 8 bases, with 16 bases between them. The CDR3 DNA sequence: TGTGCCACCAGCAGGGATCGGGACAAAGGAGGGGAGCTGTTTTTT. This codes for CATSRDRDKGGELFF.

This clone was found a few times. The rearrangement links TRBV7-9 to TRBJ1-4; D is unclear. The germline V and J ends were trimmed by 4 bases and 8 bases, with 23 bases remaining between them. The length of the CDR3 is 17 residues. Germline CDR1 and CDR2: SEHNR and FQNEAQ (reference sequence). The CDR3: CASSSTSRTLNEEKLFF. The CDR3 coding sequence is TGTGCCAGCAGCTCCACCTCGCGAACCCTTAATGAGGAAAAACTGTTTTTT.

This clone was recorded only once. DNA of the CDR3: TGTGCCAGCAGCGTAGGGGAGACAGATACGCAGTATTTT. Encoded protein: CASSVGETDTQYF. The rearrangement uses TRBV9 and TRBJ2-3; D might be TRBD2 (5 bases). CDR1 SGDLS and CDR2 YYNGEE come from the germline V gene. This CDR3 is 13 amino acids long. V was cut by 0 bases and J by 3 bases, with 5 bases left in between.

The rearrangement links TRBV19 to TRBJ1-2; 8 bases are a match to TRBD1. Germline CDR1 is LNHDA and CDR2 is SQIVND (reference sequence). The CDR3 extends over 15 amino acids. Trimming cost V 5 bases and J 5 bases; bases outside gene matches: 10. CDR3 coding DNA: TGTGCCAGTAGTCCCAACTGGACAGGGTTGTATGGCTACACCTTC. Translation: CASSPNWTGLYGYTF.

This sequence joins TRBV9 and TRBJ1-1, with 9 bases that match TRBD1. Germline V CDR1 and CDR2: SGDLS, YYNGEE. The CDR3 extends over 16 amino acids. V lost 2 bases to trimming and J lost 0 bases; unmatched junction nucleotides: 5. The CDR3 DNA sequence: TGTGCCAGCAGCGTTCGACAGGGGGTGATGAACACTGAAGCTTTCTTT. Translation gives CASSVRQGVMNTEAFF.